These 28 T cell receptor beta chains share one sample of origin, sequenced in a study of early stage breast cancer tumors. Some clones are missing from TCRdb's copy, which holds only in-frame ones; the method was immunoSEQ multiplex PCR. The data contain over 25,000 clones, 72% of them singletons. Input material: blood. The source is a person aged 45 to 59 with breast cancer.

V gene TRBV7-3 combines with J gene TRBJ1-1, with unresolved D. V shed 6 bases and J shed 1 base, with 9 bases lying between them. The CDR3 totals 13 residues. Looked up from germline, CDR1 is SGHTA and CDR2 is FQGTGA. Here the CDR3 reads CASSPSWNTEAFF. CDR3 DNA: TGTGCCAGCAGTCCAAGCTGGAACACTGAAGCTTTCTTT.

The rearrangement joins TRBV2 to TRBJ2-5; D unresolved. Germline CDR1 SNHLY, CDR2 FYNNEI. Trimming shortened V by 7 bases and J by 2 bases, and 11 bases separated the two germline ends. The CDR3 consists of 13 residues. This chain's CDR3 is CASNLTPQETQYF. For the CDR3, the DNA is TGTGCCAGCAACCTGACCCCACAAGAGACCCAGTACTTC.

In this sample, this clone turned up a few times. The J gene is TRBJ1-2, the V gene TRBV6-5; D might be TRBD1 (5 bases). In germline, CDR1 is MNHEY, CDR2 SVGAGI. The CDR3 consists of 14 residues. V was trimmed by 6 bases and J by 2 bases, leaving 13 bases between them. CDR3 in amino acids: CASSPLRQNYGYTF. The CDR3 DNA follows: TGTGCCAGCAGCCCCCTCAGACAGAACTATGGCTACACCTTC.

The genes are TRBV5-1 and TRBJ2-1, with D unresolved. Germline V gene data show CDR1 as SGHRS and CDR2 as YFSETQ. Trimming removed 4 bases from V and 8 bases from J, with 10 bases in between. CDR3 length equals 12 residues. In DNA, the CDR3 is TGCGCCAGCAGCCCTGGCCTAGATGAGCAGTTCTTC. Its protein product is CASSPGLDEQFF. Drawing the rest from reference TRBV5-1 and TRBJ2-1, the complete variable domain is KAGVTQTPRYLIKTRGQQVTLSCSPISGHRSVSWYQQTPGQGLQFLFEYFSETQRNKGNFPGRFSGRQFSNSRSEMNVSTLELGDSALYLCASSPGLDEQFFGPGTRLTVL.

The chain joins TRBV6-5 to TRBJ2-7; 8 positions match TRBD1. This CDR3 spans 14 amino acids. The germline V gene has CDR1 MNHEY and CDR2 SVGAGI. J gave up 5 bases and V 5 bases, and 8 bases lay outside the gene matches. CDR3 coding DNA: TGTGCCAGCAGTACCCGGACAGGGACCCACGAGCAGTACTTC. Translation gives CASSTRTGTHEQYF.

This clone has more than one count but fewer than ten. The V call is TRBV27, the J call TRBJ1-1; 7 bases align to TRBD1. Germline trimming cut 8 bases from V and 0 bases from J; bases unmatched to any gene: 6. The CDR3 has 14 amino acids. Germline values: CDR1 MNHEY, CDR2 SMNVEV (reference sequence). The CDR3 region is CASGDRPMNTEAFF. The CDR3 DNA follows: TGTGCCAGCGGGGACAGACCGATGAACACTGAAGCTTTCTTT.

V and J are TRBV6-1 and TRBJ1-2; TRBD1 matches at 7 bases. CDR1 MNHNS and CDR2 SASEGT come from the germline V gene. V shed 7 bases and J 3 bases; nucleotides not matched to a gene: 8. The CDR3 contains 14 residues. DNA for the CDR3: TGTGCCAGCAATCCGGGACAGAACTACTATGGCTACACCTTC. Encoded protein: CASNPGQNYYGYTF.

The rearrangement joins TRBV29-1 to TRBJ2-4, with D perhaps being TRBD1 or TRBD2 (5 bases each). V lost 7 bases, J lost 0 bases, and 13 bases lay in between. This CDR3 comprises 14 residues. Germline CDR1 is SQVTM and CDR2 is ANQGSEA. This CDR3 reads CSAQGRGAKNIQYF. CDR3 nucleotide sequence: TGCAGCGCCCAGGGACGGGGAGCCAAAAACATTCAGTACTTC.

The chain recombines TRBV19 with TRBJ2-1; 11 nucleotides agree with TRBD2. Germline V gives CDR1 LNHDA, CDR2 SQIVND (reference sequence). This CDR3 region has 14 residues. V gave up 6 bases and J gave up 4 bases; unmatched junction bases: 2. CDR3: CASRLAGAYNEQFF. The CDR3 DNA reads as TGTGCCAGTAGACTAGCGGGAGCATACAATGAGCAGTTCTTC.

Only a few counts were recorded for this clone. The rearrangement joins TRBV19 to TRBJ1-2; D not certain. Looked up from germline, CDR1 is LNHDA and CDR2 is SQIVND (reference sequence). V was cut by 6 bases and J by 4 bases, with 15 bases left in between. The CDR3 length is 14 residues. DNA for the CDR3: TGTGCCAGTAGCAAGGACGGCCCTATCTATGGCTACACCTTC. Translation: CASSKDGPIYGYTF.

This chain uses TRBV14 with TRBJ2-7; 9 bases fit TRBD1. The germline V gene encodes CDR1 SGHDN and CDR2 FVKESK. The ends lost 4 bases at V and 7 bases at J; junction bases unmatched: 8. The CDR3 totals 14 residues. The CDR3 coding sequence is TGTGCCAGCAGCCCGGGACAGGGCCCCTTAGAGCAGTACTTC. This translates into CASSPGQGPLEQYF.

The chain joins TRBV30 to TRBJ2-1; 9 bases align to TRBD2. Germline CDR1 GTSNPN, CDR2 SVGIG (reference sequence). V lost 5 bases, J lost 10 bases, and 12 bases stayed unmatched. CDR3 length: 14 residues. Written as DNA, the CDR3 is TGTGCCTGGGAGAGGGGGACAACTAGCGGGGAGCAGTTCTTC. Its protein is CAWERGTTSGEQFF.

V is TRBV7-2 and J is TRBJ2-1; D is possibly TRBD2 (6 bases). V shed 5 bases and J shed 9 bases, with 11 bases lying between them. From germline, CDR1 is SGHTA and CDR2 FQGNSA. The CDR3 spans 12 residues. The CDR3 reads CASSSGSGEQFF. The CDR3 DNA reads as TGTGCCAGCAGCAGCGGGTCCGGTGAGCAGTTCTTC.

The chain has TRBV11-1 and TRBJ2-2, with 13 nucleotides matching TRBD2. V shed 5 bases and J 6 bases; nucleotides not matched to a gene: 9. CDR3 size: 17 residues. Germline lookup yields CDR1 SGHAT and CDR2 FQDESV (reference sequence). The CDR3: CASSPRTSGRVAGELFF. The DNA for the CDR3 is TGTGCCAGCAGCCCTCGGACTAGCGGGAGAGTCGCCGGGGAGCTGTTTTTT.

This chain uses TRBV21-1 with TRBJ1-3; the D call in the table, TRBD1, was not verified against the DNA. TRBV21-1 is labeled a pseudogene. The CDR3 contains 14 residues. CDR3 in amino acids: CASSMTGFENTIYF. In DNA, the CDR3 is TGTGCCAGCAGCATGACAGGGTTTGAAAACACCATATATTTT.

This chain joins TRBV25-1 and TRBJ2-7; D may be TRBD1 (6 bases). V lost 3 bases and J 4 bases, leaving 22 bases between the germline ends. The CDR3 runs 17 residues. Germline CDR1 is MGHDK and CDR2 is SYGVNS. CDR3: CASSDLAPGAYLYEQYF. The CDR3 DNA sequence: TGTGCCAGCAGTGACCTAGCCCCAGGGGCGTACCTATACGAGCAGTACTTC.

This chain links TRBV6-5 with TRBJ2-1; 7 nucleotides agree with TRBD1. The CDR3 covers 15 residues. From germline, CDR1 is MNHEY and CDR2 SVGAGI. Trimming took 0 bases from V and 5 from J; bases not matched to a gene: 4. In DNA form, the CDR3 reads TGTGCCAGCAGTTACTCCGCGACAGGGCACAATGAGCAGTTCTTC. The encoded protein is CASSYSATGHNEQFF.

The rearrangement joins TRBV5-6 to TRBJ1-1, with TRBD1 matching over 8 bases. CDR1 is SGHDT, CDR2 YYEEEE, per germline. Trimming at V came to 4 bases and at J to 0 bases, leaving 5 bases not matched to a gene. This CDR3 has 15 residues. CDR3 sequence reads: CASSRQGPMNTEAFF. The CDR3 bases are TGTGCCAGCAGCCGACAGGGGCCCATGAACACTGAAGCTTTCTTT.

This CDR3 is CASSLDHRGPQYNEQFF. The CDR3 DNA reads as TGTGCCAGCAGCTTAGACCACAGGGGGCCACAATACAATGAGCAGTTCTTC. The chain carries TRBV7-3 and TRBJ2-1, with 9 bases identical to TRBD1. The CDR3 is 17 amino acids. Germline V lookup: CDR1 SGHTA, CDR2 FQGTGA. The V gene end was trimmed by 2 bases and the J gene end by 4 bases; junction bases not matched to a gene: 9.

The V gene is TRBV6-5, the J gene TRBJ1-3; D gene unclear. V was pared by 5 bases and J by 4 bases, with 9 bases between. From germline, CDR1 is MNHEY and CDR2 SVGAGI. The CDR3 is 13 residues long. This CDR3 reads CASSPVAGNTIYF. CDR3 nucleotide sequence: TGTGCCAGCAGTCCAGTTGCCGGAAACACCATATATTTT.

The V and J genes are TRBV5-1 and TRBJ1-4; 8 nucleotides agree with TRBD1. This CDR3 region has 14 residues. Germline trimming cut 6 bases from V and 7 bases from J; bases unmatched to any gene: 8. In germline, CDR1 is SGHRS, CDR2 YFSETQ. The CDR3 DNA reads TGCGCCAGCACCCTATCAGGGGGCCTTGAAAAACTGTTTTTT. Translation gives CASTLSGGLEKLFF.

The rearrangement links TRBV5-6 to TRBJ2-7; D not resolved. Germline V lookup: CDR1 SGHDT, CDR2 YYEEEE. Trimming cost V 0 bases and J 2 bases, with 6 bases left between them. This CDR3 is built from 13 residues. CDR3 coding DNA: TGTGCCAGCAGCTTGGACAGAGCCTACGAGCAGTACTTC. This translates into CASSLDRAYEQYF.

This clone showed up just a few times. The V call is TRBV20-1, the J call TRBJ1-1, with D possibly matching TRBD1 (6 bases). CDR1 DFQATT and CDR2 SNEGSKA come from the germline V gene (reference sequence). This CDR3 is built from 11 residues. Between the trimmed V and J ends, which lost 4 bases and 8 bases, there was a span of 11 bases. DNA for the CDR3: TGCAGTGCTAAACAGGGACCCGAAGCTTTCTTT. This encodes CSAKQGPEAFF.

This clone was seen just once. The chain uses TRBV7-9 and TRBJ2-3; D not certain. The germline CDR1 and CDR2 sequences are SEHNR and FQNEAQ (reference sequence). The CDR3 spans 15 residues. V lost 4 bases and J 5 bases, leaving 16 bases between the germline ends. The CDR3 here is CASSSDRALGDTQYF. DNA for the CDR3: TGTGCCAGCAGCTCGGACCGGGCTCTGGGAGATACGCAGTATTTT. Full variable domain (remainder filled in from reference TRBV7-9 and TRBJ2-3): DTGVSQNPRHKITKRGQNVTFRCDPISEHNRLYWYRQTLGQGPEFLTYFQNEAQLEKSRLLSDRFSAERPKGSFSTLEIQRTEQGDSAMYLCASSSDRALGDTQYFGPGTRLTVL.

This chain uses TRBV9 with TRBJ2-3, with a possible D match to TRBD2 (5 bases). The length of the CDR3 is 15 residues. Deletions cut 2 bases from V and 2 bases from J, with 12 bases between. Germline lookup yields CDR1 SGDLS and CDR2 YYNGEE. CDR3: CASSVGVSHTDTQYF. CDR3 nucleotide sequence: TGTGCCAGCAGCGTCGGGGTTTCCCACACAGATACGCAGTATTTT.

The chain carries TRBV5-4 and TRBJ2-7, with 8 bases aligning to TRBD1. CDR1 is SGHNT, CDR2 YYREEE, per germline (reference sequence). The CDR3 length is 15 residues. V was clipped by 3 bases and J by 0 bases; unmatched bases: 5. The CDR3 DNA sequence: TGTGCCAGCAGCTCCTGGACAGGGAGCTCCTACGAGCAGTACTTC. It encodes CASSSWTGSSYEQYF.

This chain connects TRBV10-2 to TRBJ1-2; D perhaps matches TRBD1 (5 bases). The CDR3 is 14 residues long. V was cut by 5 bases and J by 6 bases, with 16 bases left in between. Per germline, CDR1 WSHSY and CDR2 SAAADI. CDR3 coding DNA: TGCGCCAGCAGTCCCCGGTTGGGGGTTGATGGCTACACCTTC. It is translated as CASSPRLGVDGYTF.

Regarding this clone: A read error may account for a junction end that differs from germline. V gene TRBV7-7 combines with J gene TRBJ2-2, with D possibly TRBD1 on 5 matching bases. CDR3 size: 13 residues. Per germline, CDR1 SSHAT and CDR2 FNYEAQ (reference sequence). The CDR3 is CASSLDSVGELFF. The CDR3 DNA is TGTGCTAGCAGCCTCGACAGTGTCGGGGAGCTGTTTTTT.